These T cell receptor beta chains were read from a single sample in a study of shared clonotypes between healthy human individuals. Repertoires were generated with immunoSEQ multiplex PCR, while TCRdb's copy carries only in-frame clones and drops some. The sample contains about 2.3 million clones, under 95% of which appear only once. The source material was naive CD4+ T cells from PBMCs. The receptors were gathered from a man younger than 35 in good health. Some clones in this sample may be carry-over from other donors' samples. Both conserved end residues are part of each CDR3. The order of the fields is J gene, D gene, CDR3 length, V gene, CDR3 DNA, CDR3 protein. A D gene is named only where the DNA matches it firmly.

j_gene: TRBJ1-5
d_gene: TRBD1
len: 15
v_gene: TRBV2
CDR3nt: TGTGCCAGCAGCGAGGGACAGGGGTTTAATCAGCCCCAGCATTTT
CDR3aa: CASSEGQGFNQPQHF

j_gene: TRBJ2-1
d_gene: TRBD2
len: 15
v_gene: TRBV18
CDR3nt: TGTGCCAGCTCACCGGGGACTAGCGGGGTTCACGGGGTCGTCTTC
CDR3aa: CASSPGTSGVHGVVF

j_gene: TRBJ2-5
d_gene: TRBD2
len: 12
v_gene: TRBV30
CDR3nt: TGTGCCTGGAGTGTACAGCGGGATAGGCAGTACTTC
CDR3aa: CAWSVQRDRQYF

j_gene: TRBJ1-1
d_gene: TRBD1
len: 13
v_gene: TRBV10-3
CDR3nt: TGTGCCATTAGACAGGGGGTGAACACTGAAGCTTTCTTT
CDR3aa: CAIRQGVNTEAFF

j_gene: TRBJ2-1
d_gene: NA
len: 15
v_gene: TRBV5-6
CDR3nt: TGTGCCAGCAGCAAAACACTCCCCTCCTACAATGAGCAGTTCTTC
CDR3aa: CASSKTLPSYNEQFF

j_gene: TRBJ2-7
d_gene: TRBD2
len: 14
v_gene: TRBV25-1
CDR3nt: TGTGCCAGCAGTGATAGCCTAGCGGCCTACGAGCAGTACTTC
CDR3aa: CASSDSLAAYEQYF

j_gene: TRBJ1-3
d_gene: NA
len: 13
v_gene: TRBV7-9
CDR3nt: TGTGCCAGCAGCTTAACAGTTGGAAACACCATATATTTT
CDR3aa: CASSLTVGNTIYF

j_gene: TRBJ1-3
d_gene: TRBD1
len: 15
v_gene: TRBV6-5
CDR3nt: TGTGCCAGCAGATCCACAGGGGGTATTGGAAACACCATATATTTT
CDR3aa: CASRSTGGIGNTIYF

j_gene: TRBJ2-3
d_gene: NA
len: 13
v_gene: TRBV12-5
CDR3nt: TGTGCTAGTGGTCTCCTGGGTGGGGATACGCAGTATTTT
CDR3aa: CASGLLGGDTQYF

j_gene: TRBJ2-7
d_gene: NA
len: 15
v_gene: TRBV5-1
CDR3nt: TGCGCCAGCAGCCCGACTGTGTTGGGCGACTACGAGCAGTACTTC
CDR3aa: CASSPTVLGDYEQYF

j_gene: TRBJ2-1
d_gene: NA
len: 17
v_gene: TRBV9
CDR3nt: TGTGCCAGCACCAGGGGCTCCGGGACCTTGGCGGGCAATGAGCAGTTCTTC
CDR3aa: CASTRGSGTLAGNEQFF

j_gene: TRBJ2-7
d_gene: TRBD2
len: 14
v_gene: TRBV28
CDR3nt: TGTGCCAGCAGACCTAGCGGGAGTCCCTACGAGCAGTACTTC
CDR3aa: CASRPSGSPYEQYF

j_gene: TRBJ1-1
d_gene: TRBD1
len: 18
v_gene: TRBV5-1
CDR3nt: TGCGCCAGCAGCCCTCAGGTGTGGACAGGGGACCCGAACACTGAAGCTTTCTTT
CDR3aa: CASSPQVWTGDPNTEAFF

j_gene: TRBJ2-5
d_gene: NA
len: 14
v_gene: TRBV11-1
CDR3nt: TGTGCCAGCAGCCCCCAGGGAATCCAAGAGACCCAGTACTTC
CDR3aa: CASSPQGIQETQYF

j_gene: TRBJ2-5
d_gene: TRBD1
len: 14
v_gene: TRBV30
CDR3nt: TGTGCCTGGAGCGGGACAGGGGCCCAAGAGACCCAGTACTTC
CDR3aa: CAWSGTGAQETQYF

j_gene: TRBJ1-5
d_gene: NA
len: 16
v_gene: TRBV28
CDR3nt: TGTGCCAGCAGTTTAGCCAGACCCTATAGCAATCAGCCCCAGCATTTT
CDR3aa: CASSLARPYSNQPQHF

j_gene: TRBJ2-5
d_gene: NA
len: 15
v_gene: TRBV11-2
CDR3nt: TGTGCCAGCAGCTTAGTATGGGGACAACAAGAGACCCAGTACTTC
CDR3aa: CASSLVWGQQETQYF

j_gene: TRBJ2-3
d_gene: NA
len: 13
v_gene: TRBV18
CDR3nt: TGTGCCAGCTCATCTCCCGGGGGAGATACGCAGTATTTT
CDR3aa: CASSSPGGDTQYF

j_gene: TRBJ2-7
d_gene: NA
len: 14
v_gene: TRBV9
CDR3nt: TGTGCCAGCAGCGTAGAATCGCTGAGCTCCGAGCAGTACTTC
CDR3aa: CASSVESLSSEQYF

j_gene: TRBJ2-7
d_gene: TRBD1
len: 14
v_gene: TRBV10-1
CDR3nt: TGCGCCAGCACGGGACAGCCCTTTCGACACGAGCAGTACTTC
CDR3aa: CASTGQPFRHEQYF

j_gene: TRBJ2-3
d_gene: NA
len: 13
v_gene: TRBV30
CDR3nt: TGTGCCTGGAGTGGGACTCTGTCAGATACGCAGTATTTT
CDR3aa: CAWSGTLSDTQYF

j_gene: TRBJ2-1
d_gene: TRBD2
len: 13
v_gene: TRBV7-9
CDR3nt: TGTGCCAGCAGCTCGGGGCGACTAGCTGGTCAGTTCTTC
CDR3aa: CASSSGRLAGQFF